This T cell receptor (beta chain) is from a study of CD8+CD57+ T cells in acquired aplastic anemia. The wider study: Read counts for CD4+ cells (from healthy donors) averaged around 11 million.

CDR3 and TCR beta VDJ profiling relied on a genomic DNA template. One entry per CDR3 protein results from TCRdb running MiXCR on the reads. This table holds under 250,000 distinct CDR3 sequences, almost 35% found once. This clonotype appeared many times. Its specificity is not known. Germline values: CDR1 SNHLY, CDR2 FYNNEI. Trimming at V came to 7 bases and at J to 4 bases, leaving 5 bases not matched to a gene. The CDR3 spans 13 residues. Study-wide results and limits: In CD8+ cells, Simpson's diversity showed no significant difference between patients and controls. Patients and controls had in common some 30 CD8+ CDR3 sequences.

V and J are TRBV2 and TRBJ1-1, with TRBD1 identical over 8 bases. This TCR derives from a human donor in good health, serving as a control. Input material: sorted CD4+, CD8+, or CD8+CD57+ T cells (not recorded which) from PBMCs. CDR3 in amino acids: CASNRGQGTEAFF. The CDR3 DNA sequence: TGTGCCAGCAATCGCGGACAGGGCACTGAAGCTTTCTTT.